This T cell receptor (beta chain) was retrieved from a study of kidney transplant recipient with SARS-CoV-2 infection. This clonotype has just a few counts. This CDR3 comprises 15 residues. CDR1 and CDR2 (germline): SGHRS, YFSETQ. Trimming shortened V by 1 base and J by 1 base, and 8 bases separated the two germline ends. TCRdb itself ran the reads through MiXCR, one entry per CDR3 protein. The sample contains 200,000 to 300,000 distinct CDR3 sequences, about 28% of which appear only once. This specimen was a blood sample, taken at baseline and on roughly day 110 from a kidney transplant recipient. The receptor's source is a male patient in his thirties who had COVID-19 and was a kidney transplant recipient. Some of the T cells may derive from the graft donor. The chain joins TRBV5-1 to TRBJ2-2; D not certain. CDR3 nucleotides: TGCGCCAGCAGCTTGAACGGGCAGAACACCGGGGAGCTGTTTTTT. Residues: CASSLNGQNTGELFF.